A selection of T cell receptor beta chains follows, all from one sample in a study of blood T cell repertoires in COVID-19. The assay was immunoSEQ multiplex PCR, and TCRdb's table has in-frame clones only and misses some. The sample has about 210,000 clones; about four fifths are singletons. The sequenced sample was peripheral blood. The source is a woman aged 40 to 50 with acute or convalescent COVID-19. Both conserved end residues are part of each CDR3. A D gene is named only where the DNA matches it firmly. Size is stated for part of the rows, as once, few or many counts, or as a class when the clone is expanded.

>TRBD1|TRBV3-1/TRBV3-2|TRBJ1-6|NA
TGTGCCAGCAGCCACCTAGGGGGCACCTATAATTCACCCCTCCACTTT
CASSHLGGTYNSPLHF
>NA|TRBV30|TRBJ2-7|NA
TGTGCCTGGAGTGCTTCCCGCGTAACTATCCACGAGCAGTACTTC
CAWSASRVTIHEQYF
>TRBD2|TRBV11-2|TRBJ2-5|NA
TGTGCCAGCAGCTTATCAGCGGGGGGGGAGACCCAGTACTTC
CASSLSAGGETQYF
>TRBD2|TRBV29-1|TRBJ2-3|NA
TGCAGCTTCAAAGGCCAGGCGGGGGGGTACTTCAGCACAGATACGCAGTATTTT
CSFKGQAGGYFSTDTQYF
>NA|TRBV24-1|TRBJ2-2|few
TGTGCCACCAGCGGAGGTTATCCCGGGGAGCTGTTTTTT
CATSGGYPGELFF
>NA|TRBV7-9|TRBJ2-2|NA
TGTGCCAGCACCCACTCGAGGGATGTAAGCACCGGGGAGCTGTTTTTT
CASTHSRDVSTGELFF
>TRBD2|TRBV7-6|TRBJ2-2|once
TGTGCCAGCAGCTTAACCGGGGGGTCCTATAACACCGGGGAGCTGTTTTTT
CASSLTGGSYNTGELFF
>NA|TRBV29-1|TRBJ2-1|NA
TGCAGCGTTGAGCTCTACGGACTCTACAATGAGCAGTTCTTC
CSVELYGLYNEQFF
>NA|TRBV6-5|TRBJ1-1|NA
TGTGCCAGCAGCACTCCGGGACAAAGGGAAGCTTTCTTT
CASSTPGQREAFF
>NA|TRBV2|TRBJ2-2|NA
TGTGCCAGCAGTGTAGAACAGCAGGGTTACACCGGGGAGCTGTTTTTT
CASSVEQQGYTGELFF
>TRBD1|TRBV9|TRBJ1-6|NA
TGTGCCAGCAGTCGAACAGGGGTCGGGAATTCACCCCTCCACTTT
CASSRTGVGNSPLHF
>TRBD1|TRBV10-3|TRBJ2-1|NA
TGTGCCATCGGGACAGCATCCTACAATGAGCAGTTCTTC
CAIGTASYNEQFF
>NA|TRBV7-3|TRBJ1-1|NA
TGTGCCAGCAGCCTAAGCGGAGTCCGGGGGAGGAACACTGAAGCTTTCTTT
CASSLSGVRGRNTEAFF
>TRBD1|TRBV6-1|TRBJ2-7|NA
TGTGCCAGCAGTGAGACGGGCAGGGGGTCCTACGAGCAGTACTTC
CASSETGRGSYEQYF
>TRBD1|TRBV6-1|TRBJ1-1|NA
TGTGCCAGCAGCCGCGACAGGGGCGTACGAACTGAAGCTTTCTTT
CASSRDRGVRTEAFF
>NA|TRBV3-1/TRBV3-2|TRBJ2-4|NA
TGTGCCAGCAGCCATGGCAGGGCTTCAACTCTAGCCAAAAACATTCAGTACTTC
CASSHGRASTLAKNIQYF
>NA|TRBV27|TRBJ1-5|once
TGTGCCAGCAGTAACAGTGGCAATCAGCCCCAGCATTTT
CASSNSGNQPQHF
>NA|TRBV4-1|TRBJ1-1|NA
TGCGCCAGCAGCCAAGCCGCGGGGCCTGAAGCTTTCTTT
CASSQAAGPEAFF
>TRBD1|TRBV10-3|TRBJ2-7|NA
TGTGCCATCAGTACAGGGGGCCCATCAGACGAGCAGTACTTC
CAISTGGPSDEQYF
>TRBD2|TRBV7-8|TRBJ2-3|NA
TGTGCCAGCAGCTTAAGGTTCCCCCTACTAGCGGGGGGTGTGGATACGCAGTATTTT
CASSLRFPLLAGGVDTQYF
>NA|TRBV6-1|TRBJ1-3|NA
TGTGCCAGCAGTGATATTAGAGGGACTGGAAACACCATATATTTT
CASSDIRGTGNTIYF
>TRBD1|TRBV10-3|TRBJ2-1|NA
TGTGCCATCACCGGGACAGGGACCAACAATGAGCAGTTCTTC
CAITGTGTNNEQFF